This entry lists 5 T cell receptor beta chains sequenced from one sample in a study of cytomegalovirus exposure and HLA in healthy donors. This PCR relied on a set of 60 Vbeta primers and 13 Jbeta primers. Data came from immunoSEQ multiplex PCR; TCRdb stores just in-frame clones and leaves some out. The sample consists of approximately 82,000 clones, around 10% of them appearing once. Material for sequencing was PBMCs. Every receptor here comes from a man aged 60 to 75 in good health and CMV-seropositive.

There are a few counts of this clone. The rearrangement links TRBV5-4 to TRBJ1-5; 9 bases are a match to TRBD1. The CDR3 length is 14 residues. Per the germline V gene, CDR1 is SGHNT and CDR2 is YYREEE (reference sequence). Trimming at V came to 5 bases and at J to 5 bases, leaving 5 bases not matched to a gene. The CDR3 DNA sequence: TGTGCCAGCAGTTCCGGGACAGGGCATCAGCCCCAGCATTTT. This translates into CASSSGTGHQPQHF. The whole variable domain, filled in from reference TRBV5-4 and TRBJ1-5, reads ETGVTQSPTHLIKTRGQQVTLRCSSQSGHNTVSWYQQALGQGPQFIFQYYREEENGRGNFPPRFSGLQFPNYSSELNVNALELDDSALYLCASSSGTGHQPQHFGDGTRLSIL.

This clone was seen only a few times. The sample has other DNA sequences that encode this CDR3 too. The CDR3 sequence is CASSSNRDEQYF. The CDR3 coding sequence is TGCGCCAGCAGCTCCAACAGGGACGAGCAGTACTTC. The chain joins TRBV5-1 to TRBJ2-7; D may be TRBD1 (6 bases). The CDR3 has 12 residues. V was shortened by 3 bases and J by 5 bases, with 9 bases between the two germline ends. CDR1 SGHRS and CDR2 YFSETQ come from the germline V gene. Full variable domain (rest looked up from reference TRBV5-1 and TRBJ2-7): KAGVTQTPRYLIKTRGQQVTLSCSPISGHRSVSWYQQTPGQGLQFLFEYFSETQRNKGNFPGRFSGRQFSNSRSEMNVSTLELGDSALYLCASSSNRDEQYFGPGTRLTVT.

This clone was seen a few times. V gene TRBV7-9 combines with J gene TRBJ2-1; a possible D gene is TRBD2 (6 bases). CDR3 length: 16 residues. Germline CDR1 and CDR2: SEHNR and FQNEAQ (reference sequence). V gave up 6 bases and J gave up 8 bases, with 23 bases separating them. CDR3: CASSLRVSGVQYEQFF. The CDR3 bases are TGTGCCAGCAGTCTTAGGGTTAGCGGTGTACAATATGAGCAGTTCTTC.

Comment on this clone: One end of the junction is discordant with germline, which a read error may explain. V and J are TRBV4-2 and TRBJ2-7; D not resolved. Germline CDR1 reads LGHNA; CDR2 reads YNFKEQ. There are 14 residues in the CDR3. The CDR3 region has the DNA TGTGCTAGCAGCCAGGTTGTGGCTCCCTACGAGCAGTACTTC. This gives the protein CASSQVVAPYEQYF.

This clone was counted only a few times. The V gene is TRBV27, the J gene TRBJ2-7; 10 nucleotides match TRBD1. Germline assignment: CDR1 MNHEY and CDR2 SMNVEV (reference sequence). The CDR3 spans 14 residues. The junction had 7 bases not matched to a gene; V was cut back by 4 bases and J by 7 bases. The CDR3 DNA is TGTGCCAGCAGTTACTCGACAGGGGGCGGAGAGCAGTACTTC. Translating it yields CASSYSTGGGEQYF.